The rows below give T cell receptor beta chains drawn from one sample of a study of response to subunit inactivated influenza vaccine. Using its own MiXCR run on the RT-PCR reads, TCRdb lists one record per CDR3 protein. The sample contains about 540,000 distinct CDR3 sequences, roughly 25% of which appear only once. The sample was also reused in another study, on T cells expressing NK-cell markers.

Sequencing was performed on CD4+ T cells sorted from PBMCs, taken 12 days after vaccination. The receptors shown here come from a man aged 50 or older who received an inactivated influenza vaccine. Each CDR3 is given with its conserved first and last residue.

V gene | CDR3 protein
TRBV9 | CASSVSAHITDTQYF
TRBV7-2 | CASSLDWTASYEQYF
TRBV20-1 | CSALRLETQYF
TRBV2 | CASSGQGQGYGYTF
TRBV2 | CASSVFITDQYEQYF
TRBV29-1 | CSVNPRTSGDYNEQFF
TRBV29-1 | CSVGSSGPYEQYF
TRBV20-1 | CSAGGTSAGSDEQYF
TRBV7-2 | CASSLDAALNTEAFF
TRBV20-1 | CSATTPGLASEQFF
TRBV12-3/TRBV12-4 | CASNRGYDVDEQFF
TRBV20-1 | CSARLREVNTEAFF
TRBV5-1 | CASSLGTSGASDTQYF
TRBV7-2 | CASSLNFYNEQFF
TRBV20-1 | CSARGGQGGGYTF
TRBV2 | CASTLQGVGEKLFF
TRBV9 | CASSADSGIREQYF